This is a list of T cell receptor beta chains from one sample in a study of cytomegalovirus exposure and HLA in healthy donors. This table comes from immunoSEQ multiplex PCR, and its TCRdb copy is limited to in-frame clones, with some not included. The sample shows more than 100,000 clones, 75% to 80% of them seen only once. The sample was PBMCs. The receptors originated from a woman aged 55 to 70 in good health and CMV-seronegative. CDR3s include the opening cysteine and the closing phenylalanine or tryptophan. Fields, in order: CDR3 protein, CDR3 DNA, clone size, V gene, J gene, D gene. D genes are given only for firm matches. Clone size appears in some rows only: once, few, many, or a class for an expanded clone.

CASSTHGSGMADTQYF,TGTGCCAGCAGTACCCATGGTAGCGGGATGGCAGATACGCAGTATTTT,.,TRBV28,TRBJ2-3,TRBD2
CASSGQGYEQYF,TGTGCCAGCAGTGGACAGGGATACGAGCAGTACTTC,once,TRBV2,TRBJ2-7,TRBD1
CASSPPGLAGWETQYF,TGTGCCAGCAGCCCGCCGGGACTAGCAGGTTGGGAGACCCAGTACTTC,.,TRBV11-2,TRBJ2-5,TRBD2
CATSRETPSGGYNEQFF,TGTGCCACCAGCAGAGAGACCCCTAGCGGGGGATACAATGAGCAGTTCTTC,.,TRBV15,TRBJ2-1,TRBD2
CATSLSGTGGWEQYF,TGTGCCACCAGCCTGTCGGGGACTGGTGGCTGGGAGCAGTACTTC,few,TRBV15,TRBJ2-7,.
CASSYSTGTIYGYTF,TGTGCCAGCAGTTACTCAACAGGGACTATCTATGGCTACACCTTC,.,TRBV6-5,TRBJ1-2,.
CSVALLNTEAFF,TGCAGCGTTGCCCTCCTAAACACTGAAGCTTTCTTT,.,TRBV29-1,TRBJ1-1,.
CASSLEGTGGKQYF,TGTGCCAGCAGCCTGGAGGGGACAGGGGGCAAGCAGTACTTC,.,TRBV9,TRBJ2-7,TRBD1
CASSALAGAINEQFF,TGTGCCAGCAGTGCCCTAGCGGGGGCTATCAATGAGCAGTTCTTC,.,TRBV6-4,TRBJ2-1,TRBD2
CASSLGGPQETQYF,TGTGCCAGCAGCTTGGGGGGCCCACAAGAGACCCAGTACTTC,once,TRBV5-4,TRBJ2-5,.